This T cell receptor beta chain came from a study of blood T cell repertoires in COVID-19. V lost 0 bases, J lost 6 bases, and 9 bases lay in between. Germline lookup yields CDR1 MNHNS and CDR2 SASEGT. The CDR3 runs 13 residues. Authors' data handling: Estimates of nucleated cell counts were drawn from the amplification of reference gene primers. Generated by immunoSEQ multiplex PCR, the TCRdb table keeps only in-frame clones and is missing some. V and J calls and clone size follow that table, whereas D and trimming were derived from the DNA. There are some 120,000 clones in the sample; around 85% occur only once, and around 17% lies in the top ten.

V usage is TRBV6-1 and J usage is TRBJ2-7, with no clear D. Sequencing was carried out using peripheral blood. The sequence was collected from a woman in her 50s with acute or convalescent COVID-19. The CDR3 here is CASSEALRSEQYF. Here the CDR3 DNA reads TGTGCCAGCAGTGAAGCTCTGAGGAGCGAGCAGTACTTC.